The clone carrying this TCR beta chain turned up a few times. Time point: patch test 1, 2 weeks after DPC sensitization. The sample's treatment: therapeutic diphenylcyclopropenone sensitization with weekly scalp DPC. TCRdb processed the RACE reads anew with MiXCR; each CDR3 protein has one entry. The sample has tens of thousands of distinct CDR3 sequences; about a tenth are singletons. The sample originates from a study of human T cells and chemical hapten exposure. This CDR3 spans 14 amino acids. Germline values: CDR1 LNHDA, CDR2 SQIVND (reference sequence). V gave up 3 bases and J gave up 0 bases, with 6 bases separating them.

V gene TRBV19 combines with J gene TRBJ1-3; the D is unclear. This clonotype originated in a woman aged 45-65 years with alopecia areata. Some clones in this sample may be carry-over from other donors' samples. The sequences come from whole blood, collected in connection with sensitization to the hapten diphenylcyclopropenone (DPC). CDR3 sequence (DNA): TGTGCCAGTAGTATTGAGGGCTCTGGAAACACCATATATTTT. Translation gives CASSIEGSGNTIYF.